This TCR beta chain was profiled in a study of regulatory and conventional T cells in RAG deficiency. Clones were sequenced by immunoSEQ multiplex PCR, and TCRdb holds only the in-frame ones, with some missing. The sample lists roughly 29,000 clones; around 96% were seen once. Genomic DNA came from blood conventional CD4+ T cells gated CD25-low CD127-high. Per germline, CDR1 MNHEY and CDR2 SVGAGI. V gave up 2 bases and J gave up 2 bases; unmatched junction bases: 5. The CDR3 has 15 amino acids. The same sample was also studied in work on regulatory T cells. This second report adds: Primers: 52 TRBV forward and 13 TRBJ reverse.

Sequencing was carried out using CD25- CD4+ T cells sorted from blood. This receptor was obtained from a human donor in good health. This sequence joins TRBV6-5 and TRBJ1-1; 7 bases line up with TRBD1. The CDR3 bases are TGTGCCAGCAGTTACGACAACAGGGGTAACACTGAAGCTTTCTTT. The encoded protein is CASSYDNRGNTEAFF.